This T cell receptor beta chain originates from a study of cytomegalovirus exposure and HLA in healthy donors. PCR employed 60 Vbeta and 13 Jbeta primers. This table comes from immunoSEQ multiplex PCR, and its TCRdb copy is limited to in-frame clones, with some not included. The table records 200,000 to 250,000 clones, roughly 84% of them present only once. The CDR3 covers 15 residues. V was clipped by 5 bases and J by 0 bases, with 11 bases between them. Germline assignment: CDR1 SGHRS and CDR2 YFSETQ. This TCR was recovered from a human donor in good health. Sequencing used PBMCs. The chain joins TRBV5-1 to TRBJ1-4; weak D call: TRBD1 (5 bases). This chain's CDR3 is CASRLSGTTNEKLFF. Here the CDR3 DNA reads TGCGCCAGCAGACTGTCAGGGACAACTAATGAAAAACTGTTTTTT.